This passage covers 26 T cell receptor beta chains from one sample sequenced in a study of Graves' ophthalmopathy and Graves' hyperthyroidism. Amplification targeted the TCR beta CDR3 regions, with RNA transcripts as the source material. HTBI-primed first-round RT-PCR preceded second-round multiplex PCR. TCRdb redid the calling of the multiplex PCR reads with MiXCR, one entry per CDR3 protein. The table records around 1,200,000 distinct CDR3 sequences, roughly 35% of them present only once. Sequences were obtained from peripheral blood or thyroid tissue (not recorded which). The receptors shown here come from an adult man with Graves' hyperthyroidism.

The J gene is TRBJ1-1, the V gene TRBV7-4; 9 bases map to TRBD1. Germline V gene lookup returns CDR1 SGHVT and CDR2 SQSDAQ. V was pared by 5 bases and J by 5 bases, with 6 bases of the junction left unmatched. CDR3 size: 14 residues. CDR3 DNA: TGTGCCAGCAGCCCACCGGGACAGGGTACTGAAGCTTTCTTT. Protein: CASSPPGQGTEAFF.

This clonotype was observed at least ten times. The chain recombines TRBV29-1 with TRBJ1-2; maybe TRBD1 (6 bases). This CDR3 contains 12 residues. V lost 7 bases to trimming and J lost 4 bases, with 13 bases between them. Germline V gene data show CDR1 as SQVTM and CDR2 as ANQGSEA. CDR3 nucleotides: TGCAGCGCCTCAGAGGACAGCTATGGCTACACCTTC. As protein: CSASEDSYGYTF.

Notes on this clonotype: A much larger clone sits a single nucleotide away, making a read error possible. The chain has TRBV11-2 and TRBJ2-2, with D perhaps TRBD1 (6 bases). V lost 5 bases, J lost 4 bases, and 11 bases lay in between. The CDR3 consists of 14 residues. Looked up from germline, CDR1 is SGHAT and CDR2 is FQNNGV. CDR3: CASSGQSSTGELFF. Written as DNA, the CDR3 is TGTGCCAGCAGCGGACAGTCAAGCACCGGGGAGCTGTTTTTT. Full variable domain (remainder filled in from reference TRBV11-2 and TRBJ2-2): EAGVAQSPRYKIIEKRQSVAFWCNPISGHATLYWYQQILGQGPKLLIQFQNNGVVDDSQLPKDRFSAERLKGVDSTLKIQPAKLEDSAVYLCASSGQSSTGELFFGEGSRLTVL.

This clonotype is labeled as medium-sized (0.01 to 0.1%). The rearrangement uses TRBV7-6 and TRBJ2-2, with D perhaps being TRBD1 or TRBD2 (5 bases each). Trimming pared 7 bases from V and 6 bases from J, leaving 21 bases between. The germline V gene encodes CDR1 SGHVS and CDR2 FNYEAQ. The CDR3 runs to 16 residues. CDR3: CASTDTGTRLPGELFF. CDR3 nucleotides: TGTGCCAGCACCGACACCGGGACCCGGCTCCCCGGGGAGCTGTTTTTT.

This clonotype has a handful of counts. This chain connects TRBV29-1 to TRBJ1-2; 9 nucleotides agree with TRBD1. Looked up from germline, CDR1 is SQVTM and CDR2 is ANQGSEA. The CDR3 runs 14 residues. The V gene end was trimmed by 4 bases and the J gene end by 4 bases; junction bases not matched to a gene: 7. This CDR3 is CSVVGTGLIYGYTF. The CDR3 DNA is TGCAGCGTTGTCGGGACAGGGCTGATCTATGGCTACACCTTC. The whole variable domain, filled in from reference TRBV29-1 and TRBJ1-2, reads SAVISQKPSRDICQRGTSLTIQCQVDSQVTMMFWYRQQPGQSLTLIATANQGSEATYESGFVIDKFPISRPNLTFSTLTVSNMSPEDSSIYLCSVVGTGLIYGYTFGSGTRLTVV.

CDR3 sequence (DNA): TGTGCCAGCAGTCCCGCAGGGGTCTCTGGGGAAAAACTGTTTTTT. Its protein is CASSPAGVSGEKLFF. The chain uses TRBV6-5 and TRBJ1-4; weak D call: TRBD1 (6 bases). Deletions cut 5 bases from V and 8 bases from J, with 18 bases between. The CDR3 is made up of 15 amino acids. CDR1 and CDR2 from the germline V gene are MNHEY and SVGAGI.

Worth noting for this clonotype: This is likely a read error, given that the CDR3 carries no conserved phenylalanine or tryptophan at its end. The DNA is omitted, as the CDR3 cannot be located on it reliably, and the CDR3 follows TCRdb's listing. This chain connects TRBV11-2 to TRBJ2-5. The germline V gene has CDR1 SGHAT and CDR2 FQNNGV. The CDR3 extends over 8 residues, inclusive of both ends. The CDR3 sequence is CASSLDKP.

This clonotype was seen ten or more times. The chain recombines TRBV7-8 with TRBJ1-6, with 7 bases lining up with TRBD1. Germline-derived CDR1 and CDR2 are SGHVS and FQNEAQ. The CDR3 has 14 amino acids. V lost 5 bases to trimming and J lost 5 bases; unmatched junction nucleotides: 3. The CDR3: CASSQDRDNSPLHF. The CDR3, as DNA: TGTGCCAGCAGCCAAGACAGGGATAATTCACCCCTCCACTTT.

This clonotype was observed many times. The chain's CDR3 is CASSIGQISSYEQYF. The CDR3 region has the DNA TGTGCCAGTAGTATTGGGCAGATCAGCTCCTACGAGCAGTACTTC. V usage is TRBV19 and J usage is TRBJ2-7; no clear D. Germline V lookup: CDR1 LNHDA, CDR2 SQIVND (reference sequence). This CDR3 has 15 residues. The germline V and J ends were trimmed by 3 bases and 0 bases, with 12 bases remaining between them. Combining the CDR3 with reference TRBV19 and TRBJ2-7 gives the whole variable domain DGGITQSPKYLFRKEGQNVTLSCEQNLNHDAMYWYRQDPGQGLRLIYYSQIVNDFQKGDIAEGYSVSREKKESFPLTVTSAQKNPTAFYLCASSIGQISSYEQYFGPGTRLTVT.

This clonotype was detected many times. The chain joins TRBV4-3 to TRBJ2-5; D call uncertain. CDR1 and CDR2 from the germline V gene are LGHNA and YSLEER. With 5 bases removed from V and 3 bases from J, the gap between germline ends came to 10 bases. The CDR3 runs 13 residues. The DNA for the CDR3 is TGCGCCAGCAGCGTAGACAAGAAAGAGACCCAGTACTTC. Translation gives CASSVDKKETQYF.

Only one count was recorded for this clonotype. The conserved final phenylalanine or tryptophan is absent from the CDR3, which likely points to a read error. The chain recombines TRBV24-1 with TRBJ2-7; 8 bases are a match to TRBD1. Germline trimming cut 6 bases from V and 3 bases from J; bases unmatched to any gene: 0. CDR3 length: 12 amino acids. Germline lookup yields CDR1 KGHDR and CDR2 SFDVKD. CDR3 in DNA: TGTGCCACCAGTACAGGGGGCTACGAGCAGTACCTC. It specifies CATSTGGYEQYL.

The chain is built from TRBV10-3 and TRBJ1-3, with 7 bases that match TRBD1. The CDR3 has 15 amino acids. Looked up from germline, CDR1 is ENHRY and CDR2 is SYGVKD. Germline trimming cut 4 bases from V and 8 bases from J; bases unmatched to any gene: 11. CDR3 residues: CAISAGQPYGYTIYF. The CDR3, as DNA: TGTGCCATCAGTGCGGGACAGCCTTATGGCTACACCATATATTTT.

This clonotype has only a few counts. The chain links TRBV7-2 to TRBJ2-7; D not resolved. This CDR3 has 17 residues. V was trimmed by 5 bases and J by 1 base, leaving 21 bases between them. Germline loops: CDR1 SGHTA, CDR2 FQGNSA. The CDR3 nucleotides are TGTGCCAGCAGCCCAAAGATCTGGACCCAACCTTCCTACGAGCAGTACTTC. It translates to CASSPKIWTQPSYEQYF.

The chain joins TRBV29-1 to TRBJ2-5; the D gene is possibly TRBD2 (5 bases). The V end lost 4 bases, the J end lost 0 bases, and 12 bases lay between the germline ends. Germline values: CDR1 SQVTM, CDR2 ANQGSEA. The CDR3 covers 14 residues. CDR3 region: CSVVKGADQETQYF. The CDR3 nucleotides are TGCAGCGTTGTCAAGGGAGCCGACCAAGAGACCCAGTACTTC.

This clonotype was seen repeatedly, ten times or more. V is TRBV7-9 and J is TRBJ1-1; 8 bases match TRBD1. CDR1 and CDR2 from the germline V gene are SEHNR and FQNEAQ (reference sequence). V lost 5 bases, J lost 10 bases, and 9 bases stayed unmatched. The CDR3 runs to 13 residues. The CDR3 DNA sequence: TGTGCCAGCAGCGAGGAGGGGACAGGTCCAGCTTTCTTT. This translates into CASSEEGTGPAFF.

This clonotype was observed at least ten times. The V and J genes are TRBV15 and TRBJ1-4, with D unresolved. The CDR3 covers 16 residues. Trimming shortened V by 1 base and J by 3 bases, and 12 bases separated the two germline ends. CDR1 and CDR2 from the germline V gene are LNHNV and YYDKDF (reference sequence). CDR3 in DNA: TGTGCCACCAGCAGAGGCCAAAGGAGGGCTAATGAAAAACTGTTTTTT. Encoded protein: CATSRGQRRANEKLFF.

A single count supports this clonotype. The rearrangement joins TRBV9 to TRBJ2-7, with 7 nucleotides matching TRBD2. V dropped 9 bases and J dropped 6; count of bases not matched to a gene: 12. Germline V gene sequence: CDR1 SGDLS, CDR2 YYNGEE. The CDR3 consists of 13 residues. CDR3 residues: CATKRGSAGEQYF. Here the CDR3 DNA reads TGTGCCACCAAGCGGGGTTCGGCCGGCGAGCAGTACTTC.

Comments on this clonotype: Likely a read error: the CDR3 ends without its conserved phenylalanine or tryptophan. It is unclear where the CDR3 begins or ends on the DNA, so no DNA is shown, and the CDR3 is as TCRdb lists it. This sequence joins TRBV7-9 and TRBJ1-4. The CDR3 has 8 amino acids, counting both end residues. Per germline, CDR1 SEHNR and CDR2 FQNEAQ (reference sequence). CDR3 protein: CASSPTVV.

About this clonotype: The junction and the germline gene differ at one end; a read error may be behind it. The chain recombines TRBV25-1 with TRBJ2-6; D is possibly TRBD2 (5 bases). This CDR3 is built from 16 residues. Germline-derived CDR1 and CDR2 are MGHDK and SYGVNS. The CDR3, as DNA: TGTGCCTGCAGTGCAAGGGAGTATTCCGGGGCCAACGTCCTGACTTTC. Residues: CACSAREYSGANVLTF.

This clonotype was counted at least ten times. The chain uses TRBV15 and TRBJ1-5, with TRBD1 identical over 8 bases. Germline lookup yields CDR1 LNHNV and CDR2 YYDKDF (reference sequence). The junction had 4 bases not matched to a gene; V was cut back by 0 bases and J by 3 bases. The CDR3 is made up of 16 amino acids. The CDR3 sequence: CATSRDTGGDNQPQHF. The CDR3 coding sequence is TGTGCCACCAGCAGAGATACAGGGGGGGACAATCAGCCCCAGCATTTT.

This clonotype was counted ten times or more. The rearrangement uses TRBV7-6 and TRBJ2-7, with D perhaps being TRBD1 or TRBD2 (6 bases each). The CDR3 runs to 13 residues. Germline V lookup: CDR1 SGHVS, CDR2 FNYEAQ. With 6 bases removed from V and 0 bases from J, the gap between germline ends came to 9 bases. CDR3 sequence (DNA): TGTGCCAGCAGAAGGGGGGCCTCCTACGAGCAGTACTTC. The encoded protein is CASRRGASYEQYF.

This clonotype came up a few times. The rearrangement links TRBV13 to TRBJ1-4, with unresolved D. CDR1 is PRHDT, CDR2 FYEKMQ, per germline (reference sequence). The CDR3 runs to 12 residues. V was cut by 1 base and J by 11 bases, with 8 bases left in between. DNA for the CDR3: TGTGCCAGCAGCTTAGAGGACGGGAAACTGTTTTTT. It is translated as CASSLEDGKLFF.

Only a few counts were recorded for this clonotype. For the CDR3, the DNA is TGTGCCATCAGTGACGAGGTTTATTCTGGAAACACCATATATTTT. Protein product: CAISDEVYSGNTIYF. The chain has TRBV10-3 and TRBJ1-3, with D hard to call. The CDR3 extends over 15 amino acids. V lost 3 bases, J lost 1 base, and 10 bases lay in between. Germline CDR1 and CDR2: ENHRY and SYGVKD.

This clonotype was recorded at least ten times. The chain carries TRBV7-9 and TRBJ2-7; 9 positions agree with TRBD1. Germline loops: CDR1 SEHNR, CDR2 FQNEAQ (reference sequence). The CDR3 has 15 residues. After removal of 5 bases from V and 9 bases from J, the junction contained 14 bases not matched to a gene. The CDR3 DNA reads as TGTGCCAGCAGCGTACAGGGGGCGTTCACGGATGCGCAGTACTTC. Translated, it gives CASSVQGAFTDAQYF.

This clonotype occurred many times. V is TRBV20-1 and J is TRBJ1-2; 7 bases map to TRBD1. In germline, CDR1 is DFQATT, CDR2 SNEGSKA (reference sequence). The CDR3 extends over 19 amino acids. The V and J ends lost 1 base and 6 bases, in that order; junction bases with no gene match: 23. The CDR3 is CSARGQGLGGEGGNHGYTF. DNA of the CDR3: TGCAGTGCTAGAGGCCAGGGGTTGGGGGGCGAAGGGGGCAACCATGGCTACACCTTC.

DNA of the CDR3: TGCGCCAGCAGCTTGTTCACGAGTGGGGGTCTCCAACAAGAGACCCAGTACTTC. It encodes CASSLFTSGGLQQETQYF. This chain links TRBV5-1 with TRBJ2-5; D tentatively reads TRBD1 or TRBD2 (5 bases each). Germline V gene lookup returns CDR1 SGHRS and CDR2 YFSETQ. Trimming pared 1 base from V and 2 bases from J, leaving 21 bases between. CDR3 length equals 18 residues.